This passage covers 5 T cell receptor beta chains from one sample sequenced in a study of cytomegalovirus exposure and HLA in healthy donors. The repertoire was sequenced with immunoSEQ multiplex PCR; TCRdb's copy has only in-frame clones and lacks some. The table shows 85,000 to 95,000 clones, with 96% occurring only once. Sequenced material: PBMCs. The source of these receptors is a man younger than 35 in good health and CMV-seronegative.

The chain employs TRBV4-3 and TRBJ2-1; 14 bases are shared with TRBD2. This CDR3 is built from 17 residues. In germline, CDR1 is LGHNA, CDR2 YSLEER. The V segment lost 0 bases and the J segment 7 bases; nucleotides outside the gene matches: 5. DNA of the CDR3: TGCGCCAGCAGCCAAGAAGCCGGGACTAGCGGGAGTAATGAGCAGTTCTTC. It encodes CASSQEAGTSGSNEQFF.

The CDR3 nucleotides are TGTGCCAGCAGTGAAGGTTTTAGACAGAACACTGAAGCTTTCTTT. It specifies CASSEGFRQNTEAFF. The genes are TRBV2 and TRBJ1-1; D ambiguous. This CDR3 has 15 residues. The V gene's germline CDR1 is SNHLY and CDR2 FYNNEI. The germline V and J ends were trimmed by 1 base and 1 base, with 10 bases remaining between them.

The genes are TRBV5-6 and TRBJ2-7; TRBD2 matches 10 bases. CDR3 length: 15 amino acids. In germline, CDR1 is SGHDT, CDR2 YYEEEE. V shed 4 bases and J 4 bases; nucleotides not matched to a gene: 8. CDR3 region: CASSPAGGPSYEQYV. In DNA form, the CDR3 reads TGTGCCAGCAGCCCAGCGGGAGGGCCCTCTTACGAGCAGTACGTC.

This chain's CDR3 is CASRRQGETDTQYF. In nucleotides, the CDR3 is TGTGCCAGCAGGAGACAGGGGGAAACAGATACGCAGTATTTT. The chain has TRBV9 and TRBJ2-3; 9 positions match TRBD1. The CDR3 is 14 residues long. The germline gives CDR1 SGDLS, CDR2 YYNGEE. Trimming removed 5 bases from V and 3 bases from J; junction bases left unmatched: 4.

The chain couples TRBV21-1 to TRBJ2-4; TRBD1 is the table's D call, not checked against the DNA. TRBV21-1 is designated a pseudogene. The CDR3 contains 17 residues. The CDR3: CASSSTRGPGAKNIQYF. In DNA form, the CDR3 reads TGTGCCAGCAGCTCGACAAGGGGGCCCGGAGCCAAAAACATTCAGTACTTC.